These T cell receptor beta chains were read from a single sample in a study of metastatic and nonmetastatic thyroid tumors. TCRdb reprocessed the PCR reads using MiXCR. This table has 15,000 to 20,000 clones, over 20% appearing once. The sample was adjacent normal tissue. Every receptor here comes from a female donor with papillary thyroid cancer or a benign thyroid nodule (not recorded which). Some clones in this sample may be carry-over from other donors' samples. CDR3s include the opening cysteine and the closing phenylalanine or tryptophan. A D gene is named only where the DNA matches it firmly. The size of a clone is reported for some rows only, either as once, few or many, or as a class for expanded clones.

d_call | clone_size | j_call | v_call | cdr3_aa | cdr3_nt
. | few | TRBJ1-5 | TRBV27 | CASTLSTGNPNAHAINQPQHF | TGTGCCAGCACCTTATCCACGGGGAATCCGAACGCCCACGCGATCAATCAGCCCCAGCATTTT
. | . | TRBJ2-7 | TRBV27 | CASSLIAGDTYDHYF | TGTGCCAGCAGTTTAATTGCTGGAGATACCTACGATCATTACTTC
. | many | TRBJ2-7 | TRBV3-1 | CASSRDVGGAGEQYF | TGTGCCAGCAGCCGGGACGTCGGGGGCGCGGGTGAGCAGTACTTC
TRBD1 | many | TRBJ2-2 | TRBV11-2 | CASSLQGAGTGELFF | TGTGCCAGCAGCCTACAGGGGGCGGGCACCGGGGAGCTGTTTTTT
. | few | TRBJ1-2 | TRBV12-3/TRBV12-4 | CASSHSGAPSYGYTF | TGTGCCAGCAGTCACTCAGGGGCCCCTAGCTATGGCTACACCTTC
TRBD2 | . | TRBJ2-3 | TRBV5-1 | CASSLSTSGTDTQYF | TGCGCCAGCAGCTTGAGTACTAGCGGCACAGATACGCAGTATTTT
TRBD2 | few | TRBJ2-7 | TRBV11-2 | CASSLEPGLAGNEQYF | TGTGCCAGCAGCTTAGAACCGGGACTAGCGGGGAACGAGCAGTACTTC
. | . | TRBJ2-5 | TRBV14 | CASSKVRTLRGQETQYF | TGTGCCAGCAGCAAAGTCAGGACCCTCCGAGGGCAAGAGACCCAGTACTTC
. | . | TRBJ1-1 | TRBV30 | CASKGGMNTEAFF | TGTGCCTCAAAGGGGGGTATGAACACTGAAGCTTTCTTT
TRBD2 | many | TRBJ2-2 | TRBV12-3/TRBV12-4 | CASSPPGLAGITGELFF | TGTGCCAGCAGTCCCCCCGGGCTAGCGGGGATTACCGGGGAGCTGTTTTTT
TRBD1 | . | TRBJ1-6 | TRBV5-5 | CASSLDWTGVMSPLHF | TGTGCCAGCAGCCTTGACTGGACAGGGGTGATGTCACCCCTCCACTTT
. | . | TRBJ2-7 | TRBV10-3 | CAISDDSGSYEQYF | TGTGCCATCAGTGACGATTCAGGGAGCTACGAGCAGTACTTC
. | once | TRBJ1-1 | TRBV30 | CAWCPSMGGAFF | TGTGCCTGGTGCCCATCCATGGGGGGAGCTTTCTTT
TRBD2 | . | TRBJ2-1 | TRBV20-1 | CSAYTGLAGNNEQFF | TGCAGTGCTTACACGGGACTAGCGGGGAACAATGAGCAGTTCTTC
TRBD1 | few | TRBJ2-1 | TRBV2 | CASGQGYNEQFF | TGTGCCAGCGGACAGGGTTACAATGAGCAGTTCTTC
. | . | TRBJ2-7 | TRBV20-1 | CSARPASARVEEQYF | TGCAGTGCTAGACCCGCCTCCGCGCGGGTGGAGGAGCAGTACTTC
. | few | TRBJ2-3 | TRBV2 | CARRRRGATDTQYF | TGTGCCAGACGAAGGAGGGGGGCGACAGATACGCAGTATTTT
. | few | TRBJ2-1 | TRBV6-1 | CASSDPRVGFDEQFF | TGTGCCAGCAGTGATCCCAGGGTTGGGTTTGATGAGCAGTTCTTC
TRBD1 | medium-sized | TRBJ1-5 | TRBV6-2/TRBV6-3 | CASRGQNQPQHF | TGTGCCAGCAGGGGACAGAATCAGCCCCAGCATTTT
TRBD2 | few | TRBJ2-2 | TRBV4-2 | CASSQELAGNTGELFF | TGTGCCAGCAGCCAAGAGCTAGCGGGGAACACCGGGGAGCTGTTTTTT
. | . | TRBJ2-7 | TRBV6-1 | CASSFGAGGSYEQYF | TGTGCCAGCAGTTTTGGAGCTGGGGGCTCCTACGAGCAGTACTTC
TRBD1 | . | TRBJ1-1 | TRBV20-1 | CSARTGRMNTEAFF | TGCAGTGCGCGGACAGGCCGTATGAACACTGAAGCTTTCTTT
. | medium-sized | TRBJ1-2 | TRBV9 | CASSVVPGRGYGYTF | TGTGCCAGCAGCGTAGTCCCAGGGAGAGGCTATGGCTACACCTTC
. | medium-sized | TRBJ1-5 | TRBV28 | CASSSTNQPQHF | TGTGCCAGCAGTTCGACCAATCAGCCCCAGCATTTT
. | few | TRBJ2-5 | TRBV6-4 | CASRGVPGGQETQYF | TGTGCCAGCAGAGGGGTCCCAGGCGGCCAAGAGACCCAGTACTTC
TRBD1 | . | TRBJ2-1 | TRBV7-8 | CASSFEGQGIDEQFF | TGTGCCAGCAGCTTCGAGGGACAGGGGATTGATGAGCAGTTCTTC
TRBD2 | many | TRBJ2-5 | TRBV5-4 | CASSTGSGRAGETQYF | TGTGCCAGCAGCACTGGTAGCGGGAGGGCCGGTGAGACCCAGTACTTC
TRBD1 | many | TRBJ1-1 | TRBV28 | CASSLEGRGYLGYTEAFF | TGTGCCAGCAGTTTAGAGGGCAGGGGGTATTTGGGGTACACTGAAGCTTTCTTT
. | few | TRBJ2-2 | TRBV27 | CASSSPRPTGELFF | TGTGCCAGCAGTTCACCAAGACCGACCGGGGAGCTGTTTTTT
. | medium-sized | TRBJ1-6 | TRBV27 | CASSLKLGSYNSPLHF | TGTGCCAGCAGTTTAAAACTCGGGTCCTATAATTCACCCCTCCACTTT
. | few | TRBJ1-2 | TRBV20-1 | CSARGNRLYGYTF | TGCAGTGCTAGAGGGAACAGGCTGTATGGCTACACCTTC
TRBD2 | medium-sized | TRBJ2-7 | TRBV20-1 | CSATGRGGRRDEQYF | TGCAGTGCCACCGGTCGGGGCGGGAGGAGGGACGAGCAGTACTTC
. | . | TRBJ1-2 | TRBV20-1 | CSAGTGLDGYTF | TGCAGTGCTGGAACGGGACTGGATGGCTACACCTTC
. | . | TRBJ2-7 | TRBV30 | CAWKTDRRSYEQYF | TGTGCCTGGAAAACGGACCGCCGCTCCTACGAGCAGTACTTC
. | . | TRBJ2-2 | TRBV6-2/TRBV6-3 | CASINPGHFTNTGELFF | TGTGCCAGCATCAACCCCGGACATTTCACGAACACCGGGGAGCTGTTTTTT
. | . | TRBJ1-1 | TRBV5-1 | CASSLVPLGNTEAFF | TGCGCCAGCAGCTTGGTACCCCTCGGGAACACTGAAGCTTTCTTT
. | few | TRBJ2-7 | TRBV6-1 | CASKGAPAYEQYF | TGTGCCAGCAAAGGGGCCCCCGCCTACGAGCAGTACTTC
TRBD2 | many | TRBJ2-7 | TRBV28 | CASSLPGGGPLEQYF | TGTGCCAGCAGTTTACCCGGGGGGGGTCCCCTCGAGCAGTACTTC
. | . | TRBJ1-1 | TRBV5-4 | CASSPEPGTNTEAFF | TGTGCCAGCAGCCCGGAGCCAGGGACGAACACTGAAGCTTTCTTT
. | many | TRBJ2-3 | TRBV6-2/TRBV6-3 | CASSTALGTQYF | TGTGCCAGCAGTACGGCCTTGGGTACGCAGTATTTT
TRBD2 | . | TRBJ2-1 | TRBV20-1 | CSARPTSGRSYNEQFF | TGCAGTGCTAGACCAACTAGCGGGAGGTCCTACAATGAGCAGTTCTTC
. | few | TRBJ1-2 | TRBV6-2/TRBV6-3 | CASSYPDGHYGYTF | TGTGCCAGCAGTTACCCCGACGGGCACTATGGCTACACCTTC
TRBD1 | few | TRBJ2-2 | TRBV19 | CASSAWTGDITGELFF | TGTGCCAGTAGTGCCTGGACAGGGGACATCACCGGGGAGCTGTTTTTT
. | . | TRBJ2-3 | TRBV6-2/TRBV6-3 | CASSYSVSTDTQYF | TGTGCCAGCAGTTACTCAGTCTCTACAGATACGCAGTATTTT
. | . | TRBJ2-3 | TRBV7-9 | CASSLAVGTDTQYF | TGTGCCAGCAGCTTAGCCGTGGGTACAGATACGCAGTATTTT
TRBD2 | few | TRBJ2-1 | TRBV11-1 | CASSWTSSYNEQFF | TGTGCCAGCAGCTGGACTAGCTCCTACAATGAGCAGTTCTTC
. | medium-sized | TRBJ1-2 | TRBV7-2 | CASSPTVRQGYTF | TGTGCCAGCAGCCCGACAGTTCGGCAGGGCTACACCTTC
TRBD1 | few | TRBJ1-6 | TRBV6-6 | CASSYGRQGRSPLHF | TGTGCCAGCAGTTATGGAAGACAGGGGAGGTCACCCCTCCACTTT
. | many | TRBJ1-5 | TRBV7-2 | CASSLRPGNAQPQHF | TGTGCCAGCAGCCTTAGGCCAGGGAATGCTCAGCCCCAGCATTTT
. | . | TRBJ2-1 | TRBV11-2 | CASSLEWVDLGNEQFF | TGTGCCAGCAGCTTAGAATGGGTTGATCTCGGCAATGAGCAGTTCTTC
. | few | TRBJ1-4 | TRBV13 | CASSARVSVANEKLFF | TGTGCCAGCAGCGCCCGAGTGTCGGTGGCTAATGAAAAACTGTTTTTT
. | few | TRBJ1-5 | TRBV15 | CATSRGGGTWSNHPQHF | TGTGCCACCAGCAGGGGCGGGGGGACATGGAGTAATCATCCCCAGCATTTT
. | . | TRBJ1-2 | TRBV6-1 | CASSESRGSQSGYTF | TGTGCCAGCAGTGAAAGTCGGGGGAGCCAGAGCGGCTACACCTTC
. | few | TRBJ2-1 | TRBV6-5 | CASSYVDEQFF | TGTGCCAGCAGTTATGTCGATGAGCAGTTCTTC
TRBD1 | medium-sized | TRBJ1-5 | TRBV27 | CASSRQGWDQPQHF | TGTGCCAGCAGCAGACAGGGTTGGGATCAGCCCCAGCATTTT